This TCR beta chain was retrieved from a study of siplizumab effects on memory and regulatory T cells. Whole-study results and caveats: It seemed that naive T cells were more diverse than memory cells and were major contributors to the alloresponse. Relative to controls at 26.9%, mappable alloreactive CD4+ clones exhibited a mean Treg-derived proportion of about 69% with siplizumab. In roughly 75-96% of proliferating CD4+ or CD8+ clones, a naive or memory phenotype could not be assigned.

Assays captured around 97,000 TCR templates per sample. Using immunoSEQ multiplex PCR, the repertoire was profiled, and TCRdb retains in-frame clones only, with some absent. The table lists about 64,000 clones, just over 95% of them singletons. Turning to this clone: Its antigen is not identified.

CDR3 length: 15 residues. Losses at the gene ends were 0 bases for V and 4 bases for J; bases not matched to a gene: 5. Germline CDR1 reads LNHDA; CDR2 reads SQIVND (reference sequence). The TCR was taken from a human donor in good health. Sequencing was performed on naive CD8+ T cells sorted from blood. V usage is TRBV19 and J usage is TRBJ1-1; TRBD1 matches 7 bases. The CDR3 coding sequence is TGTGCCAGTAGTATAGATAGGGGGCGCCTCACTGAAGCTTTCTTT. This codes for CASSIDRGRLTEAFF.